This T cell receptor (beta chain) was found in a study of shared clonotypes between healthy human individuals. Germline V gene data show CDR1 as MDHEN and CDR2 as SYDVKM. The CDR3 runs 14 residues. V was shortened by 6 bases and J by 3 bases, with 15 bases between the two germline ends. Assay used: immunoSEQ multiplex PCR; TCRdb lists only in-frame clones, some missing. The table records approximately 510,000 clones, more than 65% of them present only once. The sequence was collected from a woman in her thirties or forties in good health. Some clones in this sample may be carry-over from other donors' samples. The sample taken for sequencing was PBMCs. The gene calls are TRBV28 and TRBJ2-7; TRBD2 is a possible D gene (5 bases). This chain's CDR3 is CASRPWRKNYEQYF. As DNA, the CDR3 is TGTGCCAGCAGGCCTTGGAGGAAAAACTACGAGCAGTACTTC.